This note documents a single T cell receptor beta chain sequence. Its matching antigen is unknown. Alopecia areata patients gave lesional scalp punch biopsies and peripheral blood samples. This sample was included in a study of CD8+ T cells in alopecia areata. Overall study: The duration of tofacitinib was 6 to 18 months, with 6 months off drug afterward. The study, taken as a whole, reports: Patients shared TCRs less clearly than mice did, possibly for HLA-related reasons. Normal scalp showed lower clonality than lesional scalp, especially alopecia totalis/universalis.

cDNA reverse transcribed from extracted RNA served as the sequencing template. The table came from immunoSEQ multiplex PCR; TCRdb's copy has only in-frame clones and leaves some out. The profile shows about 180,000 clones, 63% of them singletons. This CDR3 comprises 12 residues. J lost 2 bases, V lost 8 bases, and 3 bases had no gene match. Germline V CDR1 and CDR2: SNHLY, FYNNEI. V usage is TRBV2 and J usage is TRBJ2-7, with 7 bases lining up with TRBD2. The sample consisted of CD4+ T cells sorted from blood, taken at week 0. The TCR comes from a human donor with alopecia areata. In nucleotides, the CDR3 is TGTGCCAGCGGGGGGGAAACCTACGAGCAGTACTTC. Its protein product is CASGGETYEQYF. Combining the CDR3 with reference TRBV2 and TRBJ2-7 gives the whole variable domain EPEVTQTPSHQVTQMGQEVILRCVPISNHLYFYWYRQILGQKVEFLVSFYNNEISEKSEIFDDQFSVERPDGSNFTLKIRSTKLEDSAMYFCASGGETYEQYFGPGTRLTVT.